One sample yielded the 31 T cell receptor beta chains listed below, sequenced in a study of shared clonotypes between healthy human individuals. This table comes from immunoSEQ multiplex PCR, and its TCRdb copy is limited to in-frame clones, with some not included. Of about 1.1 million clones in the sample, approximately 80% were seen once. Source material: memory CD4+ T cells from PBMCs. The subset is: CD45RA-negative fraction. The receptor set was obtained from a man aged 18 to 29 in good health. Some clones in this sample may be carry-over from other donors' samples.

Details on this clone: Other DNA sequences in this specimen translate into the identical CDR3. The chain recombines TRBV5-1 with TRBJ2-7; perhaps TRBD2 as D (6 bases). CDR1 and CDR2 (germline): SGHRS, YFSETQ. The CDR3 runs to 15 residues. V gave up 0 bases and J gave up 3 bases, with 13 bases separating them. The chain's CDR3 is CASSLAGTEHYEQYF. The CDR3 DNA follows: TGCGCCAGCAGCTTGGCCGGGACTGAACACTACGAGCAGTACTTC. Using reference TRBV5-1 and TRBJ2-7 for the parts outside the CDR3, the full variable domain is KAGVTQTPRYLIKTRGQQVTLSCSPISGHRSVSWYQQTPGQGLQFLFEYFSETQRNKGNFPGRFSGRQFSNSRSEMNVSTLELGDSALYLCASSLAGTEHYEQYFGPGTRLTVT.

The count of this clone is one. CDR3 amino acids: CASSYAGDHYEQYF. CDR3 nucleotide sequence: TGTGCCAGCAGTTACGCAGGGGATCACTACGAGCAGTACTTC. The J gene is TRBJ2-7, the V gene TRBV6-5, with D perhaps TRBD1 (6 bases). Germline V gives CDR1 MNHEY, CDR2 SVGAGI. The V gene lost 2 bases and the J gene lost 3 bases, with 11 bases spanning the gap. This CDR3 has 14 amino acids.

The chain employs TRBV2 and TRBJ2-1, with 7 bases lining up with TRBD2. Germline-derived CDR1 and CDR2 are SNHLY and FYNNEI. Trimming cost V 4 bases and J 9 bases; bases outside gene matches: 21. The CDR3 contains 18 residues. The CDR3 sequence: CASSAGFRADALAVEQFF. The CDR3, as DNA: TGTGCCAGCAGTGCAGGGTTTAGGGCAGATGCCCTAGCGGTTGAGCAGTTCTTC.

This chain connects TRBV4-3 to TRBJ2-7; 12 bases align to TRBD1. Trimming removed 4 bases from V and 1 base from J; junction bases left unmatched: 11. The CDR3 is made up of 18 amino acids. Germline loops: CDR1 LGHNA, CDR2 YSLEER. CDR3 loop: CASSPLRDRGLASYEQYF. The CDR3 bases are TGCGCCAGCAGCCCGCTCCGGGACAGGGGGCTGGCGTCCTACGAGCAGTACTTC.

On this clone itself: The same CDR3 also results from other DNA sequences found in this sample. The V call is TRBV19, the J call TRBJ1-1, with no clear D. The CDR3 is 12 residues long. Trimming took off 6 bases at V and 3 bases at J, with 8 bases between the two ends. Per germline, CDR1 LNHDA and CDR2 SQIVND (reference sequence). CDR3 DNA sequence: TGTGCCAGTAGCGGGAGGTACACTGAAGCTTTCTTT. Protein product: CASSGRYTEAFF.

The J gene is TRBJ2-7, the V gene TRBV10-1, with D possibly matching TRBD2 (5 bases). The CDR3 runs 17 residues. V was cut by 7 bases and J by 3 bases, with 25 bases left in between. Germline CDR1 reads WNHNN; CDR2 reads SYGVQD (reference sequence). This chain's CDR3 is CASNRVIGVSTDYEQYF. DNA for the CDR3: TGCGCCAGCAATCGCGTTATCGGGGTTTCCACAGACTACGAGCAGTACTTC.

The chain's CDR3 is CASSATAGGKGYTF. CDR3 in DNA: TGTGCCAGCAGCGCTACGGCCGGGGGAAAAGGCTACACCTTC. This chain connects TRBV9 to TRBJ1-2; D may be TRBD1 (5 bases). This CDR3 is 14 amino acids long. The germline V and J ends were trimmed by 3 bases and 8 bases, with 17 bases remaining between them. Germline CDR1 SGDLS, CDR2 YYNGEE. The full variable domain, with the rest looked up from reference TRBV9 and TRBJ1-2, is DSGVTQTPKHLITATGQRVTLRCSPRSGDLSVYWYQQSLDQGLQFLIQYYNGEERAKGNILERFSAQQFPDLHSELNLSSLELGDSALYFCASSATAGGKGYTFGSGTRLTVV.

This chain uses TRBV28 with TRBJ1-2, with a possible D match to TRBD1 (5 bases). Trimming pared 5 bases from V and 4 bases from J, leaving 11 bases between. The germline V gene has CDR1 MDHEN and CDR2 SYDVKM. This CDR3 comprises 13 residues. The CDR3 DNA reads TGTGCCAGCAGTCCTCGACAGTCCTATGGCTACACCTTC. Translated: CASSPRQSYGYTF.

This clone was recorded once. This rearrangement joins TRBV28 to TRBJ1-4; a weak D match, TRBD1 (6 bases). The length of the CDR3 is 15 residues. The V end lost 2 bases, the J end lost 6 bases, and 13 bases lay between the germline ends. Germline values: CDR1 MDHEN, CDR2 SYDVKM. DNA of the CDR3: TGTGCCAGCAGTTTAGAGGTTGCAGGGGATGAAAAACTGTTTTTT. Its translation is CASSLEVAGDEKLFF.

On this clone: Other DNA sequences in this sample translate to the same CDR3. The chain combines TRBV7-9 with TRBJ1-2; D is ambiguous. The germline CDR1 and CDR2 sequences are SEHNR and FQNEAQ (reference sequence). CDR3 length: 12 residues. Trimming stripped 1 base from V and 3 bases from J, with 3 bases between. The DNA for the CDR3 is TGTGCCAGCAGCTTAGGCGACTATGGCTACACCTTC. This translates into CASSLGDYGYTF.

The rearrangement links TRBV30 to TRBJ2-5, with D possibly matching TRBD1 (6 bases). Trimming removed 6 bases at V and 4 bases at J, with 12 bases between. In germline, CDR1 is GTSNPN, CDR2 SVGIG (reference sequence). The CDR3 spans 12 residues. The CDR3 loop is CACLQGGETQYF. The CDR3 nucleotides read TGTGCCTGTCTACAGGGTGGAGAGACCCAGTACTTC.

This clone was seen a few times. The CDR3 here is CASSLEQGLGTQYF. The DNA for the CDR3 is TGTGCCAGCAGCTTAGAGCAGGGCTTGGGGACCCAGTACTTC. This chain links TRBV7-2 with TRBJ2-5; D is possibly TRBD1 (5 bases). Trimming stripped 1 base from V and 7 bases from J, with 13 bases between. CDR1 and CDR2 (germline): SGHTA, FQGNSA. The CDR3 contains 14 residues.

The chain employs TRBV5-1 and TRBJ1-5; 12 nucleotides line up with TRBD1. Per the germline V gene, CDR1 is SGHRS and CDR2 is YFSETQ. CDR3 length: 16 amino acids. V dropped 5 bases and J dropped 7; count of bases not matched to a gene: 10. The CDR3 DNA sequence: TGCGCCAGCAGTCCCGGGACAGGGGGCGCGGGACAGCCCCAGCATTTT. It yields the protein CASSPGTGGAGQPQHF.

The V gene is TRBV19, the J gene TRBJ1-2, with a possible D match to TRBD1 (5 bases). The CDR3 contains 15 residues. Germline V CDR1 and CDR2: LNHDA, SQIVND (reference sequence). Trimming took 1 base from V and 2 from J, leaving 11 bases between them. In DNA, the CDR3 is TGTGCCAGTAGTATAGGTTGGGCAGGGAACTATGGCTACACCTTC. Its protein is CASSIGWAGNYGYTF.

This clone was found a few times. This chain connects TRBV28 to TRBJ2-7; the match to TRBD2 covers 8 bases. This CDR3 is 18 amino acids long. The J segment lost 3 bases and the V segment lost 7 bases, leaving 20 bases of the junction unmatched. Germline V gene sequence: CDR1 MDHEN, CDR2 SYDVKM. CDR3 sequence (DNA): TGTGCCAGCAAAGGGAGCGGGAGTTTACAGTTGCGTTACTACGAGCAGTACTTC. Its translation: CASKGSGSLQLRYYEQYF.

The gene calls are TRBV2 and TRBJ2-7; D call uncertain. V was pared by 6 bases and J by 6 bases, with 12 bases between. The CDR3 runs 12 residues. From germline, CDR1 is SNHLY and CDR2 FYNNEI. In nucleotides, the CDR3 is TGTGCCAGCAGCGTCTCCCGTAGCGAGCAGTACTTC. Its translation is CASSVSRSEQYF.

The V gene is TRBV6-6, the J gene TRBJ1-1; 7 positions agree with TRBD1. This CDR3 region has 15 residues. V was clipped by 5 bases and J by 4 bases; unmatched bases: 10. Per germline, CDR1 MNHNY and CDR2 SVGAGI (reference sequence). The CDR3: CASSPTWDSITEAFF. The CDR3 DNA reads TGTGCCAGCAGTCCAACCTGGGACAGCATCACTGAAGCTTTCTTT.

The V and J genes are TRBV5-5 and TRBJ1-1, with 9 bases aligning to TRBD1. Germline loops: CDR1 SGHKS, CDR2 YYEKEE (reference sequence). There are 17 residues in the CDR3. V was pared by 4 bases and J by 0 bases, with 10 bases of the junction left unmatched. CDR3 nucleotide sequence: TGTGCCAGCAGCATGGGACAGGGCGGAAACTTGAACACTGAAGCTTTCTTT. Protein product: CASSMGQGGNLNTEAFF.

Details on this clone: The identical CDR3 is also encoded by other nucleotide sequences in the sample. The chain carries TRBV20-1 and TRBJ2-5, with TRBD2 as a possible D gene (6 bases). Trimming removed 6 bases from V and 4 bases from J, with 9 bases in between. Germline CDR1 DFQATT, CDR2 SNEGSKA (reference sequence). The CDR3 covers 11 residues. The CDR3 protein is CSATRGETQYF. In DNA, the CDR3 is TGCAGTGCGACTAGGGGAGAGACCCAGTACTTC.

This clone was picked up a small number of times. The V gene is TRBV5-4, the J gene TRBJ2-7; TRBD2 matches at 10 bases. V trimming: 0 bases; J trimming: 7 bases; junction bases outside the gene matches: 7. Germline loops: CDR1 SGHNT, CDR2 YYREEE (reference sequence). The CDR3 has 15 amino acids. This chain's CDR3 is CASSLAGTSVREQYF. In DNA form, the CDR3 reads TGTGCCAGCAGCTTGGCAGGGACTAGCGTGAGGGAGCAGTACTTC. The full variable domain, completed using reference TRBV5-4 and TRBJ2-7, is ETGVTQSPTHLIKTRGQQVTLRCSSQSGHNTVSWYQQALGQGPQFIFQYYREEENGRGNFPPRFSGLQFPNYSSELNVNALELDDSALYLCASSLAGTSVREQYFGPGTRLTVT.

The chain uses TRBV23-1 and TRBJ2-1; no definite D call. TRBV23-1 is flagged as an ORF with uncertain function. CDR3 size: 16 residues. V lost 0 bases, J lost 4 bases, and 13 bases lay in between. CDR3 region: CASSQSVQWPYNEQFF. The CDR3 coding sequence is TGCGCCAGCAGTCAATCCGTCCAATGGCCTTACAATGAGCAGTTCTTC.

The chain is built from TRBV5-4 and TRBJ2-4, with 7 bases lining up with TRBD1. The CDR3 has 14 amino acids. The V and J ends lost 4 bases and 4 bases, in that order; junction bases with no gene match: 5. Germline loops: CDR1 SGHNT, CDR2 YYREEE (reference sequence). The CDR3 reads CASSTNRGKNIQYF. The CDR3 nucleotides read TGTGCCAGCAGCACGAACAGGGGTAAAAACATTCAGTACTTC.

This sequence joins TRBV6-1 and TRBJ1-2, with D possibly matching TRBD1 (5 bases). V was shortened by 4 bases and J by 6 bases, with 15 bases between the two germline ends. This CDR3 is 14 amino acids long. Germline CDR1 is MNHNS and CDR2 is SASEGT. The CDR3 protein is CASSAARGRDGYTF. CDR3 in DNA: TGTGCCAGCAGTGCCGCCCGGGGGAGGGATGGCTACACCTTC.

The chain employs TRBV30 and TRBJ1-2, with D unclear. The germline V gene has CDR1 GTSNPN and CDR2 SVGIG (reference sequence). The CDR3 sequence is 13 residues long. Trimming took off 2 bases at V and 4 bases at J, with 11 bases between the two ends. The CDR3 sequence is CAWSKDGSYGYTF. The CDR3, as DNA: TGTGCCTGGAGTAAGGACGGAAGCTATGGCTACACCTTC.

The J gene is TRBJ2-7, the V gene TRBV7-8; D is tentatively TRBD1 or TRBD2 (6 bases each). V was pared by 5 bases and J by 0 bases, with 17 bases between. Per the germline V gene, CDR1 is SGHVS and CDR2 is FQNEAQ. The CDR3 sequence is 16 residues long. The CDR3 DNA is TGTGCCAGCAGCCGTGTTGGGGGGACAAGCTCCTACGAGCAGTACTTC. Its protein is CASSRVGGTSSYEQYF.

Concerning this clone itself: Other nucleotide sequences from this sample produce the same CDR3. The rearrangement uses TRBV28 and TRBJ1-2; D gene uncertain. CDR3 length: 11 residues. In germline, CDR1 is MDHEN, CDR2 SYDVKM. V lost 3 bases and J 8 bases, leaving 7 bases between the germline ends. CDR3 sequence: CASSLVSGYTF. In DNA form, the CDR3 reads TGTGCCAGCAGTTTGGTCAGCGGCTACACCTTC.

With respect to this clone: A much larger clone sits a single nucleotide away, making a read error possible. The CDR3 DNA sequence: TGTGCCAGCAGCTTAACGAACACTGAAGCTTTCTTT. This codes for CASSLTNTEAFF. The chain combines TRBV11-2 with TRBJ1-1, with D unclear. This CDR3 region has 12 residues. The V end lost 2 bases, the J end lost 1 base, and 2 bases lay between the germline ends. Germline CDR1 is SGHAT and CDR2 is FQNNGV. The complete variable domain, with remaining parts taken from reference TRBV11-2 and TRBJ1-1, reads EAGVAQSPRYKIIEKRQSVAFWCNPISGHATLYWYQQILGQGPKLLIQFQNNGVVDDSQLPKDRFSAERLKGVDSTLKIQPAKLEDSAVYLCASSLTNTEAFFGQGTRLTVV.

The chain employs TRBV11-3 and TRBJ2-2, with 10 positions matching TRBD1. The ends lost 6 bases at V and 3 bases at J; junction bases unmatched: 4. The CDR3 totals 15 residues. The germline CDR1 and CDR2 sequences are SGHNT and YENEEA. CDR3 DNA: TGTGCCAGCAGTCCCGGGACAGGGGACACCGGGGAGCTGTTTTTT. Translation gives CASSPGTGDTGELFF. Full variable domain (rest looked up from reference TRBV11-3 and TRBJ2-2): EAGVVQSPRYKIIEKKQPVAFWCNPISGHNTLYWYLQNLGQGPELLIRYENEEAVDDSQLPKDRFSAERLKGVDSTLKIQPAELGDSAVYLCASSPGTGDTGELFFGEGSRLTVL.

This clone appeared once. The chain has TRBV5-6 and TRBJ2-2, with a possible D match to TRBD2 (6 bases). The CDR3 is 17 amino acids. The V end lost 3 bases, the J end lost 1 base, and 16 bases lay between the germline ends. Germline-derived CDR1 and CDR2 are SGHDT and YYEEEE. The CDR3 region has the DNA TGTGCCAGCAGCTGGGCGCTTGCGGGGCTGAACACCGGGGAGCTGTTTTTT. Translating it yields CASSWALAGLNTGELFF.

The chain carries TRBV28 and TRBJ2-3; the D is unclear. The CDR3 is 14 amino acids. The ends were cut back, 6 bases at V and 2 bases at J, with 12 bases in the middle. Germline V lookup: CDR1 MDHEN, CDR2 SYDVKM. This CDR3 reads CASSPRVYTDTQYF. The CDR3 DNA sequence: TGTGCCAGCAGCCCCCGGGTCTACACAGATACGCAGTATTTT.

A remark on this clone: Other DNA sequences in the sample encode the same CDR3. This rearrangement joins TRBV28 to TRBJ1-5; 8 nucleotides line up with TRBD1. The CDR3 extends over 13 amino acids. The V gene end was trimmed by 6 bases and the J gene end by 5 bases; junction bases not matched to a gene: 3. In germline, CDR1 is MDHEN, CDR2 SYDVKM. In DNA form, the CDR3 reads TGTGCCAGCAGACAGGGGGGCGATCAGCCCCAGCATTTT. It specifies CASRQGGDQPQHF.